Each of the 17 T cell receptor beta chains below was sequenced from the same sample in a study of blood T cell repertoires in COVID-19. The repertoire was sequenced with immunoSEQ multiplex PCR; TCRdb's copy has only in-frame clones and lacks some. This sample has hundreds of thousands of clones; roughly nine tenths occur once, and the top ten carry about 6.3%. The sample comprised peripheral blood. Every receptor here comes from a man between 60 and 75 years old who had recovered from COVID-19.

The J gene is TRBJ1-6, the V gene TRBV5-6, with 11 positions matching TRBD1. CDR1 and CDR2 from the germline V gene are SGHDT and YYEEEE. This CDR3 has 15 residues. Trimming took 4 bases from V and 7 from J; bases not matched to a gene: 4. Here the CDR3 reads CASSLRTGGNSPLHF. In DNA, the CDR3 is TGTGCCAGCAGCCTCCGGACAGGGGGCAATTCACCCCTCCACTTT.

Only a few counts were recorded for this clone. J is TRBJ2-7 and V is TRBV6-2 or TRBV6-3; the D gene is possibly TRBD2 (5 bases). Per the germline V gene, CDR1 is MNHEY and CDR2 is SVGEGT. V shed 0 bases and J shed 6 bases, with 18 bases lying between them. CDR3 size: 16 residues. The CDR3 DNA reads TGTGCCAGCAGTTACTCGATCGGGGTCCCGTCCCCCGAGCAGTACTTC. Translating it yields CASSYSIGVPSPEQYF.

The genes are TRBV6-5 and TRBJ2-7, with TRBD1 identical over 8 bases. J gave up 3 bases and V 9 bases, and 10 bases lay outside the gene matches. This CDR3 region has 14 residues. The germline V gene encodes CDR1 MNHEY and CDR2 SVGAGI. This CDR3 is CASRLQGVNYEQYF. The CDR3 DNA follows: TGTGCCAGTCGACTACAGGGGGTTAACTACGAGCAGTACTTC.

DNA of the CDR3: TGTGCCAGTAGAGAGCGGGCGGACGATTCACCCCTCCACTTT. This translates into CASRERADDSPLHF. V is TRBV19 and J is TRBJ1-6, with D hard to call. CDR1 is LNHDA and CDR2 is SQIVND in the germline V gene (reference sequence). V dropped 6 bases and J dropped 8 bases, with 14 bases sitting between them. The CDR3 contains 14 residues. The whole variable domain, filled in from reference TRBV19 and TRBJ1-6, reads DGGITQSPKYLFRKEGQNVTLSCEQNLNHDAMYWYRQDPGQGLRLIYYSQIVNDFQKGDIAEGYSVSREKKESFPLTVTSAQKNPTAFYLCASRERADDSPLHFGNGTRLTVT.

This clone was counted between two and nine times. The chain carries TRBV5-8 and TRBJ1-1; D is undetermined. The V end was cut by 1 base, the J end by 5 bases, with 9 bases between. The CDR3 spans 13 residues. Germline CDR1 SGHTS, CDR2 YDEGEE. CDR3 residues: CASSLIPGTEAFF. In nucleotides, the CDR3 is TGTGCCAGCAGCTTGATACCCGGTACTGAAGCTTTCTTT. The full variable domain, completed using reference TRBV5-8 and TRBJ1-1, is EAGVTQSPTHLIKTRGQQATLRCSPISGHTSVYWYQQALGLGLQFLLWYDEGEERNRGNFPPRFSGRQFPNYSSELNVNALELEDSALYLCASSLIPGTEAFFGQGTRLTVV.

The genes are TRBV5-1 and TRBJ2-1; no firm D call. The V gene lost 1 base and the J gene lost 10 bases, with 12 bases spanning the gap. Germline loops: CDR1 SGHRS, CDR2 YFSETQ. The CDR3 is 13 residues long. The CDR3 here is CASSLIPTTEQFF. CDR3 nucleotide sequence: TGCGCCAGCAGCTTGATCCCAACCACAGAGCAGTTCTTC.

This clone was picked up a small number of times. V usage is TRBV2 and J usage is TRBJ1-5; possibly TRBD1 for D (6 bases). The CDR3 has 15 residues. V gave up 4 bases and J gave up 4 bases, with 14 bases separating them. The germline CDR1 and CDR2 sequences are SNHLY and FYNNEI. The CDR3 loop is CASSGTGPPNQPQHF. The CDR3 DNA reads TGTGCCAGCAGTGGAACAGGGCCTCCTAATCAGCCCCAGCATTTT.

This clone has a handful of counts. The V call is TRBV11-3, the J call TRBJ1-5, with D hard to call. Per the germline V gene, CDR1 is SGHNT and CDR2 is YENEEA. V was cut by 6 bases and J by 5 bases, with 17 bases left in between. The CDR3 consists of 15 residues. The chain's CDR3 is CASSPLRGGHQPQHF. CDR3 nucleotides: TGTGCCAGCAGTCCCCTACGGGGTGGGCATCAGCCCCAGCATTTT.

This clone has a single count. The sample has other DNA sequences that encode this CDR3 too. The chain employs TRBV7-9 and TRBJ2-7, with 8 bases that match TRBD1. After removal of 5 bases from V and 3 bases from J, the junction contained 6 bases not matched to a gene. CDR1 is SEHNR, CDR2 FQNEAQ, per germline (reference sequence). The CDR3 consists of 14 residues. CDR3 coding DNA: TGTGCCAGCAGCCCCGGGACAGGCCTCTACGAGCAGTACTTC. Translated, it gives CASSPGTGLYEQYF.

The gene calls are TRBV7-3 and TRBJ2-4; D may be TRBD1 (5 bases). Germline values: CDR1 SGHTA, CDR2 FQGTGA. The CDR3 sequence is 15 residues long. Trimming stripped 4 bases from V and 5 bases from J, with 15 bases between. The CDR3 DNA follows: TGTGCCAGCAGCTCCCAGCCTGGGGCGGAAAACATTCAGTACTTC. It yields the protein CASSSQPGAENIQYF.

This sequence joins TRBV10-3 and TRBJ2-1, with a tentative D call TRBD2 (5 bases). The CDR3 consists of 15 residues. Germline assignment: CDR1 ENHRY and CDR2 SYGVKD. V lost 3 bases and J 7 bases, leaving 16 bases between the germline ends. This CDR3 reads CAISDFGFGVNEQFF. The CDR3 nucleotides read TGTGCCATCAGTGATTTTGGCTTCGGGGTTAATGAGCAGTTCTTC.

The table lists this clone with a few counts. This chain joins TRBV18 and TRBJ2-3; 8 positions agree with TRBD1. The V gene's germline CDR1 is KGHSH and CDR2 LQKENI. The CDR3 sequence is 16 residues long. The V gene end was trimmed by 2 bases and the J gene end by 1 base; junction bases not matched to a gene: 5. The CDR3 region is CASSPSGTGRTDTQYF. The CDR3 bases are TGTGCCAGCTCACCATCCGGGACAGGACGCACAGATACGCAGTATTTT.

This sequence joins TRBV24-1 and TRBJ2-1, with 7 bases aligning to TRBD1. Germline trimming cut 3 bases from V and 6 bases from J; bases unmatched to any gene: 1. CDR3 size: 13 residues. CDR1 and CDR2 from the germline V gene are KGHDR and SFDVKD. CDR3 sequence: CATSDHRGNEQFF. CDR3 in DNA: TGTGCCACCAGTGATCACAGGGGCAATGAGCAGTTCTTC.

V and J are TRBV4-1 and TRBJ2-3; TRBD1 agrees at 9 bases. The CDR3 spans 15 residues. The trim removed 2 bases at V and 2 bases at J, leaving 2 bases unmatched. Germline CDR1 reads MGHRA; CDR2 reads YSYEKL. CDR3 nucleotide sequence: TGCGCCAGCAGCCAAAGGGACAGGGACACAGATACGCAGTATTTT. Amino acids: CASSQRDRDTDTQYF.

The V call is TRBV5-1, the J call TRBJ1-1, with D maybe TRBD1 (5 bases). V was shortened by 4 bases and J by 1 base, with 8 bases between the two germline ends. This CDR3 contains 13 residues. The germline V gene has CDR1 SGHRS and CDR2 YFSETQ. The CDR3 reads CASSVDRNTEAFF. The CDR3 region has the DNA TGCGCCAGCAGCGTAGACAGGAACACTGAAGCTTTCTTT.

CDR3 DNA sequence: TGTGCCATCAGTGAGCCGAGACGGGATTTTGGCTACAATGAGCAGTTCTTC. The encoded protein is CAISEPRRDFGYNEQFF. The rearrangement links TRBV10-3 to TRBJ2-1; D perhaps matches TRBD2 (5 bases). The CDR3 spans 17 residues. Germline assignment: CDR1 ENHRY and CDR2 SYGVKD. With 2 bases removed from V and 3 bases from J, the gap between germline ends came to 17 bases.

This sequence joins TRBV19 and TRBJ2-5; D is ambiguous. CDR3 length equals 13 residues. Germline values: CDR1 LNHDA, CDR2 SQIVND (reference sequence). V lost 4 bases, J lost 7 bases, and 13 bases lay in between. The CDR3 DNA is TGTGCCAGTAGTACCGTCCAGCTAGGGACCCAGTACTTC. It is translated as CASSTVQLGTQYF.